This T cell receptor (beta chain) was recovered during a study of shared clonotypes between healthy human individuals. Study-wide findings and caveats: Compared with memory subsets, naive subsets generally had larger estimated richness.

Source study methods: Filtering of immunoSEQ junctional sequences could not match full-length read filtering. Produced via immunoSEQ multiplex PCR; TCRdb's table is partial and in-frame only. V, J and clone size are those of that table, while D and trimming were read from the DNA. The table shows millions of clones, with roughly 91% occurring only once. CDR3 length: 14 amino acids. The ends lost 5 bases at V and 1 base at J; junction bases unmatched: 3. The V gene's germline CDR1 is MDHEN and CDR2 SYDVKM. Regarding this clone: Its antigen is as yet unknown.

The naive CD8 subset, CD45RO-negative cells positively selected for CCR7, excluded terminally differentiated effector memory CD45RA+ cells. Donors included only healthy HIV-negative adults lacking recent acute infections or vaccinations. The clonotype comes from a man between 18 and 35 years old in good health. Some clones in this sample may be carry-over from other donors' samples. The chain is built from TRBV28 and TRBJ2-3, with 7 positions matching TRBD1. Sequenced: naive CD8+ T cells from PBMCs. CDR3: CASSSTGGTDTQYF. DNA for the CDR3: TGTGCCAGCAGTAGTACAGGGGGCACAGATACGCAGTATTTT.